These T cell receptor beta chains were read from a single sample in a study of shared clonotypes between healthy human individuals. Repertoires were generated with immunoSEQ multiplex PCR, while TCRdb's copy carries only in-frame clones and drops some. The table includes 800,000 to 1,200,000 clones, roughly 74% detected once. Sequencing was done on a sample of memory CD4+ T cells from PBMCs. The origin of the receptors is a man younger than 35 in good health. Some clones in this sample may be carry-over from other donors' samples. CDR3s include the opening cysteine and the closing phenylalanine or tryptophan. Fields, in order: J gene, clone size, V gene, CDR3 protein. Part of the rows lack a size; the others show once, few, many or a class for expanded clones.

TRBJ2-7,NA,TRBV25-1,CASIEQGNRYEQYF
TRBJ1-3,medium-sized,TRBV10-2,CASRDSSGNTIYF
TRBJ2-1,NA,TRBV5-1,CASSLGLAGVNEQFF
TRBJ2-7,NA,TRBV7-6,CASSSSNRGRSYEQYF
TRBJ2-7,NA,TRBV6-5,CASSALAGVAVQYF
TRBJ2-3,few,TRBV11-3,CASSSGLSPSTDTQYF
TRBJ2-7,NA,TRBV18,CASSPWTGGGYEQYF
TRBJ2-2,NA,TRBV6-5,CASRKGRTGKSGLFF
TRBJ2-7,NA,TRBV18,CASSPLAGGEQYF
TRBJ2-6,few,TRBV30,CAWNRGRTGANVLTF
TRBJ2-5,NA,TRBV2,CASTGWETQYF
TRBJ2-1,NA,TRBV7-3,CASSFRLAGIGEQFF
TRBJ1-2,NA,TRBV4-1,CASSRDSDNYGYTF
TRBJ1-1,few,TRBV28,CASSLGSHTEAFF
TRBJ1-1,NA,TRBV4-2,CASSGREAEAFF
TRBJ1-4,NA,TRBV5-6,CASSANGVWDEKLFF
TRBJ2-7,NA,TRBV28,CASSPADRGTHEQYF
TRBJ1-1,NA,TRBV19,CASSIIGGSEGVTEAFF
TRBJ1-1,few,TRBV28,CASSFVTRRNTEAFF
TRBJ2-7,NA,TRBV29-1,CSVFTGLVGSYEQYF
TRBJ2-5,NA,TRBV7-3,CASRETTGETQYF
TRBJ2-1,NA,TRBV9,CASSLVGSNEQFF
TRBJ2-1,NA,TRBV6-6,CASSSTGTLDNEQFF
TRBJ2-4,NA,TRBV20-1,CSANRGDIQYF
TRBJ2-1,NA,TRBV7-6,CASSSPPLRDEQFF
TRBJ2-2,NA,TRBV5-1,CASSPRTSGRATDTGELFF
TRBJ2-7,NA,TRBV6-4,CASSETWASGTYEQYF
TRBJ2-3,NA,TRBV7-3,CASSRGGPDTQYF
TRBJ1-1,NA,TRBV14,CASSQGQGYGAFF
TRBJ1-2,NA,TRBV5-1,CASSLVSGANYGYTF
TRBJ2-7,NA,TRBV11-3,CASGGGRLSDPYEQYF
TRBJ1-2,NA,TRBV5-1,CASSEQGSYGYTF
TRBJ2-3,few,TRBV5-4,CASSSTSSGPTKNTQYF
TRBJ1-2,many,TRBV6-5,CASSSGQGPGYTF
TRBJ2-3,NA,TRBV6-5,CASSSRLAGGPDTQYF
TRBJ1-5,once,TRBV6-1,CASRLTGADQPQHF
TRBJ2-3,NA,TRBV30,CAWSVGRDTQYF
TRBJ2-1,NA,TRBV11-3,CASSVGLAGGMDEQFF
TRBJ2-1,once,TRBV28,CASSPRHREPTYNEQFF
TRBJ1-1,NA,TRBV14,CASSQEWGLNTEAFF
TRBJ2-5,NA,TRBV2,CAIRDYQETQYF
TRBJ2-7,NA,TRBV6-1,CASGGPQGYEQYF
TRBJ2-2,NA,TRBV9,CASSVGRTGELFF
TRBJ2-5,NA,TRBV6-1,CASSEQPSGEETQYF
TRBJ1-5,NA,TRBV19,CASSIVGNQPQHF
TRBJ1-2,NA,TRBV11-2,CASSFDRNYGYTF
TRBJ2-1,few,TRBV27,CASSLGGGEQFF
TRBJ1-3,NA,TRBV6-6,CASSPAGGNTIYF
TRBJ2-2,NA,TRBV7-8,CASTNRVADGELFF
TRBJ1-5,NA,TRBV5-8,CASSGEGRSNQPQHF
TRBJ2-3,NA,TRBV4-1,CASSSGRAGTDTQYF